This is a list of T cell receptor beta chains from one sample in a study of cytomegalovirus exposure and HLA in healthy donors. Assay: immunoSEQ multiplex PCR; the TCRdb copy retains only in-frame clones and omits some. The sample shows 250,000 to 300,000 clones, approximately 86% of them seen only once. Sequencing was performed on PBMCs. Receptors originate from a woman aged 18 to 35 in good health and CMV-seronegative. The conserved cysteine and the conserved F or W are not part of the CDR3 here.

J | V | CDR3
TRBJ2-7 | TRBV7-6 | ASSLVAGRNEQY
TRBJ1-5 | TRBV5-4 | ASSLNEGQPQH
TRBJ2-7 | TRBV10-3 | AISERGQGYEQY
TRBJ2-1 | TRBV13 | ASSLGSGPEQF
TRBJ1-5 | TRBV30 | AWSVRGQGVQPQH
TRBJ2-7 | TRBV27 | ASSGQGDEQY
TRBJ2-1 | TRBV6-6 | ASSFPSGDSNEQF
TRBJ2-1 | TRBV19 | ASSIGRDRGRNEQF
TRBJ1-1 | TRBV6-5 | ASSYSIAGGNTEAF
TRBJ1-2 | TRBV4-3 | ASSQDLPGATSYGYT
TRBJ1-5 | TRBV2 | ASSEALRGPQH
TRBJ1-1 | TRBV19 | ASSLLMNTEAF
TRBJ2-6 | TRBV4-1 | ASSRGLAGVSGANVLT
TRBJ2-7 | TRBV7-9 | ASSLARAGEGQY
TRBJ1-6 | TRBV11-1 | ASSLGVSGSPLH
TRBJ2-7 | TRBV29-1 | SVAGNEQY
TRBJ1-2 | TRBV4-3 | ASSLGDSTNYGYT
TRBJ2-1 | TRBV28 | ASSSTDSSYNEQF
TRBJ2-7 | TRBV28 | ASSQNYYEQY
TRBJ2-7 | TRBV5-1 | ASSIAGTGDEQY
TRBJ2-3 | TRBV11-2 | ASSSGFGADTQY
TRBJ2-5 | TRBV29-1 | SVDRGRETQY
TRBJ1-1 | TRBV2 | ASSYDRVWTEAF
TRBJ2-5 | TRBV29-1 | SVEVEWSETQY
TRBJ2-7 | TRBV11-1 | ASSLGTGSDEQY
TRBJ2-7 | TRBV7-9 | ASSLARDPRDEQY
TRBJ2-7 | TRBV6-5 | ASSSGPYEQY
TRBJ2-5 | TRBV27 | ASSFGTSGQKTQY
TRBJ2-7 | TRBV5-1 | ASSLARGDRGEQY
TRBJ1-1 | TRBV7-2 | ASSRPSGTGILTEAF
TRBJ2-3 | TRBV10-2 | ASSAVLVPLGTQY
TRBJ1-2 | TRBV6-6 | ASVLTGDLARGYT
TRBJ2-1 | TRBV30 | AWRLYNEQF
TRBJ2-7 | TRBV5-1 | ASSLQYTGAYREQY
TRBJ1-1 | TRBV5-1 | ASRGGPPRLMNTEAF
TRBJ1-2 | TRBV27 | ASSTGTEVYGYT
TRBJ1-2 | TRBV4-1 | ASSQDWSRGYT
TRBJ1-5 | TRBV7-8 | ASSSQGNYQPQH
TRBJ2-7 | TRBV4-3 | ASSHGTGGAYEQY
TRBJ1-4 | TRBV5-4 | ASSRGQGNEKLF
TRBJ1-1 | TRBV10-2 | ASSESGGNLNTEAF
TRBJ2-2 | TRBV2 | ASSVEGIRTSDGELF
TRBJ2-7 | TRBV10-1 | ASSEQGTYEQY
TRBJ2-3 | TRBV6-1 | ASSEVGTSGVFTDTQY
TRBJ2-4 | TRBV5-4 | ASSPTGGSIQY
TRBJ2-3 | TRBV25-1 | ASSDRGRTDTQY
TRBJ1-4 | TRBV6-5 | ASRFLRGGSEKLF
TRBJ2-5 | TRBV30 | AWSATRTSGGQETQY
TRBJ2-3 | TRBV11-2 | ASSPPADTQY
TRBJ1-2 | TRBV4-2 | ASSQGWRDYGYT
TRBJ2-7 | TRBV7-9 | ASSDAGPEQY
TRBJ2-1 | TRBV5-1 | ASSPLAGNSYNEQF
TRBJ2-7 | TRBV10-1 | ASSESWARSYEQY
TRBJ1-6 | TRBV11-2 | ASSLVGNSPLH
TRBJ2-1 | TRBV27 | ASSLTSPIYNEQF
TRBJ1-2 | TRBV5-1 | ASSEGQTYGYT
TRBJ1-4 | TRBV4-1 | ASSPGQTNEKLF
TRBJ1-3 | TRBV6-6 | ASSLGQLGTRNTIY
TRBJ1-2 | TRBV5-1 | ASSLSLQGANGYT
TRBJ1-3 | TRBV5-4 | ASSWTMGRGSGNTIY